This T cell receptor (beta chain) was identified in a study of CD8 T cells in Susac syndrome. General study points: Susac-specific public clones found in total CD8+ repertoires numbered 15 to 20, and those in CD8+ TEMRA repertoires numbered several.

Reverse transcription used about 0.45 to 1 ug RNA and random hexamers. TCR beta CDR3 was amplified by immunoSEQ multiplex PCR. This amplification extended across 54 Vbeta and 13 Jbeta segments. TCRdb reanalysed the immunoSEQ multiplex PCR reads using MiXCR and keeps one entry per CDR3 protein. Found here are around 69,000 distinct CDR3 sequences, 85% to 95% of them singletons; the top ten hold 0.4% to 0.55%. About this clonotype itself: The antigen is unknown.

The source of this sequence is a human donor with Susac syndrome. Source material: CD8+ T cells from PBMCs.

The CDR3 nucleotides read TGTGCCAGCAGTTTACTAGCGGGAGTCGGCCACAATGAGCAGTTCTTC. As protein: CASSLLAGVGHNEQFF. This sequence joins TRBV6-2 or TRBV6-3 and TRBJ2-1; 11 nucleotides agree with TRBD2. Trimming cost V 4 bases and J 5 bases; bases outside gene matches: 7. Per germline, CDR1 MNHEY and CDR2 SVGEGT. This CDR3 comprises 16 residues.